The text below deals with one T cell receptor beta chain. These data belong to a study of CD8+ T cells in alopecia areata. Sequencing used cDNA as its template, made by extracting RNA and reverse transcribing it. The data were produced by immunoSEQ multiplex PCR, yet TCRdb's version contains in-frame clones alone and is incomplete. Here the sample spans some 130,000 clones, nearly 55% being singletons. Treatment defined: oral pan-JAK inhibitor, 5-10 mg twice daily. V dropped 2 bases and J dropped 3 bases, with 15 bases sitting between them. The germline V gene has CDR1 SGHDT and CDR2 YYEEEE. This CDR3 contains 16 residues.

The specimen was CD8+ T cells sorted from blood, collected at week 4, from a patient treated with tofacitinib. The V gene is TRBV5-6, the J gene TRBJ2-1, with D possibly TRBD1 on 6 matching bases. This TCR was sampled from a human donor with alopecia areata. For the CDR3, the DNA is TGTGCCAGCAGCTTAGGGGGTCTCTACCTCTACAATGAGCAGTTCTTC. It translates to CASSLGGLYLYNEQFF.